The sequence of this TCR beta chain was determined in a study of cytomegalovirus exposure and HLA in healthy donors. CDR3 length: 15 amino acids. The germline V gene has CDR1 MNHNS and CDR2 SASEGT. J gave up 4 bases and V 10 bases, and 15 bases lay outside the gene matches. Amplification used 60 Vbeta primers and 13 Jbeta primers. TCRdb's copy holds only in-frame clones and misses some; the assay was immunoSEQ multiplex PCR. The data hold roughly 150,000 clones, with over 70% observed a single time. The chain couples TRBV6-1 to TRBJ1-2; TRBD1 agrees at 7 bases. Source material: PBMCs. The TCR originated in a man aged 30 to 45 in good health and CMV-seronegative. The CDR3 nucleotides are TGTGCCACCGTCAATGTAGGGGGCGAGGGCTATGGCTACACCTTC. Translating gives CATVNVGGEGYGYTF.